One TCR beta chain is described in this entry. The repertoire was sequenced with immunoSEQ multiplex PCR; TCRdb's copy has only in-frame clones and lacks some. In the table there are 250,000 to 300,000 clones, roughly 91% of which are singletons. The data are from a study of blood T cell repertoires in COVID-19. Study as a whole: The United States, Italy and Spain provided the acute and convalescent COVID-19 samples. Nucleic acid was either cDNA or gDNA, and it came from T cells, B-cell-depleted T cells, or PBMCs.

The V and J ends lost 0 bases and 0 bases respectively, with 9 bases between them. The CDR3 is made up of 16 amino acids. Germline-derived CDR1 and CDR2 are WNHNN and SYGVQD (reference sequence). Those who participated ranged in age from roughly 18 to 90 years and resided in roughly 26 US areas. This chain uses TRBV10-1 with TRBJ2-1; D is undetermined. This TCR came from a man aged 35 to 55 who had recovered from COVID-19. The specimen sequenced was PBMCs or T cells enriched from blood (not recorded which). The CDR3 DNA is TGCGCCAGCAGTGAGTCGACACAGAGCTCCTACAATGAGCAGTTCTTC. Translation: CASSESTQSSYNEQFF.